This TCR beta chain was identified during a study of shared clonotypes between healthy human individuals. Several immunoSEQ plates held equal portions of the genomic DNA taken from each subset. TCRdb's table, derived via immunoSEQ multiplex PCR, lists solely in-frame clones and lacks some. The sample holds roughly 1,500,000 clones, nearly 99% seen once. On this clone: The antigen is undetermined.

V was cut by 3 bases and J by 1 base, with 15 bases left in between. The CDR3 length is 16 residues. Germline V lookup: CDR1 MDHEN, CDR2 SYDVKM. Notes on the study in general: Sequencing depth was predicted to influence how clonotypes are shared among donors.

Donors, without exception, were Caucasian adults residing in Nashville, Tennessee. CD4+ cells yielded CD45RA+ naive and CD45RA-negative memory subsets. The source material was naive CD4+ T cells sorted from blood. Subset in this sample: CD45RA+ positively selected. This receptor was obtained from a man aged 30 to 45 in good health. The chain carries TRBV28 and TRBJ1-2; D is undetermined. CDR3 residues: CASSLSEGPLNYGYTF. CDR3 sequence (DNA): TGTGCCAGCAGTTTGAGTGAGGGTCCCCTTAACTATGGCTACACCTTC.